This TCR beta chain was observed in a study of beta chain features in type 1 diabetes. Since all of the isolated RNA was reverse transcribed, expressed TCRB transcripts were what got sequenced. Repertoires were generated with immunoSEQ multiplex PCR, while TCRdb's copy carries only in-frame clones and drops some. The table shows 130,000 to 150,000 clones, with approximately 9.2% occurring only once. This clone showed up just a few times. At one end the junction does not follow the germline gene, possibly because of a read error. Other DNA sequences in this sample translate to the same CDR3. The CDR3 length is 15 residues. Germline V gene data show CDR1 as SGHRS and CDR2 as YFSETQ.

The V call is TRBV5-1, the J call TRBJ1-4; TRBD1 matches at 7 bases. This clonotype was sampled from a man between 18 and 35 years old in good health. Sequenced input: central memory CD4+ T cells from blood. The CDR3 bases are TGCGCCAGCAGCCAAACAGGGGCGGTTAATGAAAAGCTGTTTTTT. As protein: CASSQTGAVNEKLFF.